This T cell receptor beta chain is drawn from a study of identical twins. TCRdb re-called the 5' RACE reads with MiXCR, one entry per CDR3 protein. The sample includes nearly 650,000 distinct CDR3 sequences, under 8.5% of them seen just once. This clonotype was seen at least ten times. These same records also appear under a second study, on yellow fever vaccine responses in identical twins.

Sequencing was done on a sample of PBMCs. This clonotype was sampled from a woman younger than 35 in good health.

The CDR3 spells CASSLDPGPQFF. In DNA form, the CDR3 reads TGCGCCAGCAGCTTGGACCCGGGCCCACAGTTCTTC. The chain carries TRBV5-1 and TRBJ2-1, with D unclear. The V end lost 0 bases, the J end lost 13 bases, and 11 bases lay between the germline ends. The CDR3 has 12 residues. Germline CDR1 SGHRS, CDR2 YFSETQ.